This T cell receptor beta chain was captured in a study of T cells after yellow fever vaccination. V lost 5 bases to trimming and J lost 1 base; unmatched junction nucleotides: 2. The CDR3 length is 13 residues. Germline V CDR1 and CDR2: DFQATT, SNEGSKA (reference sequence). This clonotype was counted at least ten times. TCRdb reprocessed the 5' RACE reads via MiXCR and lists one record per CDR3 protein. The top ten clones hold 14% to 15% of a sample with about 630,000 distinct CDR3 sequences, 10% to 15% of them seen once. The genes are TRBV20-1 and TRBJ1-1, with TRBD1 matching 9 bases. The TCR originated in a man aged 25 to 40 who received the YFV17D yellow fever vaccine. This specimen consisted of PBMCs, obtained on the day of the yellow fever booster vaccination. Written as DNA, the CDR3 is TGCAGTGCTGAGGACAGGGGGAACACTGAAGCTTTCTTT. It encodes CSAEDRGNTEAFF.